This passage covers 20 T cell receptor beta chains from one sample sequenced in a study of CD8+ T cells in alopecia areata. Treatment indicated: oral pan-JAK inhibitor, 5-10 mg twice daily. TCR sequencing used cDNA made by reverse transcription of extracted RNA. Assay used: immunoSEQ multiplex PCR; TCRdb lists only in-frame clones, some missing. Found here are more than 110,000 clones, roughly four fifths of them singletons; the top ten hold approximately 25%. The sample was CD8+ T cells sorted from blood, taken at week 4, from a patient treated with tofacitinib. These receptors came from a human donor with alopecia areata.

This clone was found a few times. The J gene is TRBJ2-5, the V gene TRBV6-5, with D uncertain. Between the trimmed V and J ends, which lost 2 bases and 5 bases, there was a span of 9 bases. The CDR3 has 13 amino acids. Germline lookup yields CDR1 MNHEY and CDR2 SVGAGI. The CDR3 region is CASSYPSLETQYF. CDR3 bases: TGTGCCAGCAGTTACCCGAGCTTGGAGACCCAGTACTTC.

The chain has TRBV5-1 and TRBJ2-1, with 8 bases lining up with TRBD2. Trimming at V came to 3 bases and at J to 8 bases, leaving 10 bases not matched to a gene. The CDR3 covers 15 residues. Germline V lookup: CDR1 SGHRS, CDR2 YFSETQ. CDR3 sequence reads: CASSYGLAEGDEQFF. Written as DNA, the CDR3 is TGCGCCAGCAGCTATGGACTAGCCGAGGGGGATGAGCAGTTCTTC. Full variable domain (missing parts from reference TRBV5-1 and TRBJ2-1): KAGVTQTPRYLIKTRGQQVTLSCSPISGHRSVSWYQQTPGQGLQFLFEYFSETQRNKGNFPGRFSGRQFSNSRSEMNVSTLELGDSALYLCASSYGLAEGDEQFFGPGTRLTVL.

J is TRBJ2-7 and V is TRBV7-2; 9 bases map to TRBD2. Germline lookup yields CDR1 SGHTA and CDR2 FQGNSA. This CDR3 region has 15 residues. V lost 2 bases, J lost 2 bases, and 4 bases stayed unmatched. The chain's CDR3 is CASSLLAGSTYEQYF. The CDR3 DNA reads as TGTGCCAGCAGCTTACTAGCGGGGAGCACCTACGAGCAGTACTTC.

The gene calls are TRBV12-5 and TRBJ1-2; 7 bases align to TRBD1. Germline-derived CDR1 and CDR2 are LGHNT and FRNRAP. This CDR3 is built from 14 residues. The ends lost 7 bases at V and 4 bases at J; junction bases unmatched: 9. The CDR3 DNA reads TGTGCTAGTGCGTCGGGACAGACCTCCTATGGCTACACCTTC. Translation: CASASGQTSYGYTF.

The chain is built from TRBV7-9 and TRBJ2-5; D gene unclear. The CDR3 spans 13 residues. Germline assignment: CDR1 SEHNR and CDR2 FQNEAQ (reference sequence). V dropped 5 bases and J dropped 3 bases, with 10 bases sitting between them. CDR3: CASSPALKETQYF. In nucleotides, the CDR3 is TGTGCCAGCAGCCCAGCCCTGAAAGAGACCCAGTACTTC.

This chain connects TRBV7-9 to TRBJ2-7; D call uncertain. V shed 3 bases and J shed 2 bases, with 5 bases lying between them. This CDR3 is 12 amino acids long. The V gene's germline CDR1 is SEHNR and CDR2 FQNEAQ (reference sequence). CDR3 in DNA: TGTGCCAGCAGCTTTAGGACCTACGAGCAGTACTTC. This encodes CASSFRTYEQYF.

The chain recombines TRBV7-9 with TRBJ2-7; possibly TRBD1 for D (5 bases). The CDR3 loop spans 13 amino acids. Germline V gives CDR1 SEHNR, CDR2 FQNEAQ (reference sequence). V lost 5 bases, J lost 4 bases, and 12 bases lay in between. This CDR3 reads CASSPPTDYEQYF. The CDR3 coding sequence is TGTGCCAGCAGCCCCCCGACAGATTACGAGCAGTACTTC.

The gene calls are TRBV6-6 and TRBJ1-6; 7 bases are shared with TRBD1. Germline CDR1 reads MNHNY; CDR2 reads SVGAGI (reference sequence). V shed 8 bases, J shed 6 bases, and the junction held 4 bases outside the gene matches. This CDR3 region has 13 residues. CDR3 nucleotide sequence: TGTGCCAGCCGGGACAGCATTAATTCACCCCTCCACTTT. Encoded protein: CASRDSINSPLHF.

V usage is TRBV4-1 and J usage is TRBJ2-5; D not certain. The DNA matches TRBJ2-7 better at its end, which makes the J call doubtful. Germline values: CDR1 MGHRA, CDR2 YSYEKL. The CDR3 is made up of 16 amino acids. The CDR3 loop is CASSHQSARGSYEQYF. The CDR3 region has the DNA TGCGCCAGCAGCCACCAATCGGCGCGCGGTTCCTACGAGCAGTACTTC.

This rearrangement joins TRBV29-1 to TRBJ2-1, with no clear D. V was trimmed by 7 bases and J by 0 bases, leaving 13 bases between them. Looked up from germline, CDR1 is SQVTM and CDR2 is ANQGSEA. This CDR3 spans 14 amino acids. CDR3 coding DNA: TGCAGCGCCGAAGCTCCTAACTCCTACAATGAGCAGTTCTTC. It yields the protein CSAEAPNSYNEQFF.

This chain uses TRBV29-1 with TRBJ2-1; unclear D gene. V was pared by 0 bases and J by 0 bases, with 12 bases between. CDR1 SQVTM and CDR2 ANQGSEA come from the germline V gene. CDR3 length: 16 residues. The CDR3 region has the DNA TGCAGCGTTGAAGACTCGCGATCTAGCTCCTACAATGAGCAGTTCTTC. The encoded protein is CSVEDSRSSSYNEQFF.

This clone was detected only a few times. The rearrangement links TRBV4-2 to TRBJ2-3; 7 nucleotides match TRBD2. The CDR3 spans 16 residues. In germline, CDR1 is LGHNA, CDR2 YNFKEQ. J lost 6 bases, V lost 0 bases, and 9 bases had no gene match. CDR3 loop: CASSQEVLAATDTQYF. The CDR3 nucleotides read TGTGCCAGCAGCCAAGAAGTCCTAGCGGCCACCGATACGCAGTATTTT.

V is TRBV6-5 and J is TRBJ2-7; 8 bases align to TRBD1. CDR3 size: 14 residues. The V segment lost 2 bases and the J segment 3 bases; nucleotides outside the gene matches: 3. Germline V lookup: CDR1 MNHEY, CDR2 SVGAGI. CDR3 in amino acids: CASSYKGQDYEQYF. The CDR3 region has the DNA TGTGCCAGCAGTTACAAGGGACAGGACTACGAGCAGTACTTC.

The chain has TRBV19 and TRBJ2-7; D might be TRBD2 (6 bases). Germline lookup yields CDR1 LNHDA and CDR2 SQIVND (reference sequence). The CDR3 length is 13 residues. Trimming shortened V by 2 bases and J by 2 bases, and 7 bases separated the two germline ends. CDR3 sequence reads: CASSIPGAYEQYF. Written as DNA, the CDR3 is TGTGCCAGTAGTATACCGGGGGCCTACGAGCAGTACTTC.

The rearrangement uses TRBV6-1 and TRBJ1-5; possibly TRBD1 for D (6 bases). V lost 3 bases, J lost 0 bases, and 9 bases lay in between. The CDR3 runs to 15 residues. The germline V gene encodes CDR1 MNHNS and CDR2 SASEGT. The chain's CDR3 is CASSEGQISNQPQHF. DNA for the CDR3: TGTGCCAGCAGTGAGGGACAAATTAGCAATCAGCCCCAGCATTTT.

In its sample, this clone was seen once. This sequence joins TRBV9 and TRBJ2-1; 8 bases line up with TRBD2. The V and J ends lost 3 bases and 7 bases, in that order; junction bases with no gene match: 6. The CDR3 consists of 14 residues. CDR1 SGDLS and CDR2 YYNGEE come from the germline V gene. The CDR3 here is CASSAGGPRNEQFF. DNA of the CDR3: TGTGCCAGCAGCGCGGGGGGGCCGAGGAATGAGCAGTTCTTC.

This chain joins TRBV5-1 and TRBJ1-1; D is unresolved. Germline CDR1 reads SGHRS; CDR2 reads YFSETQ. This CDR3 spans 13 amino acids. Trimming pared 3 bases from V and 8 bases from J, leaving 14 bases between. As DNA, the CDR3 is TGCGCCAGCAGCTCCCAGGACGGAAAGGAAGCTTTCTTT. This codes for CASSSQDGKEAFF.

This chain joins TRBV4-1 and TRBJ2-7; D gene uncertain. Germline values: CDR1 MGHRA, CDR2 YSYEKL. The CDR3 is made up of 14 amino acids. V lost 4 bases and J 1 base, leaving 11 bases between the germline ends. CDR3 DNA sequence: TGCGCCAGCAGCCCCAAACAGCCTTCCTACGAGCAGTACTTC. The encoded protein is CASSPKQPSYEQYF.

The V gene is TRBV14, the J gene TRBJ2-5; 8 nucleotides align to TRBD1. This CDR3 contains 15 residues. Trimming removed 2 bases from V and 2 bases from J; junction bases left unmatched: 4. The germline V gene has CDR1 SGHDN and CDR2 FVKESK. The CDR3 loop is CASSQNWDRQETQYF. For the CDR3, the DNA is TGTGCCAGCAGCCAAAATTGGGACAGGCAAGAGACCCAGTACTTC. Filled out from reference TRBV14 and TRBJ2-5, the complete variable domain reads EAGVTQFPSHSVIEKGQTVTLRCDPISGHDNLYWYRRVMGKEIKFLLHFVKESKQDESGMPNNRFLAERTGGTYSTLKVQPAELEDSGVYFCASSQNWDRQETQYFGPGTRLLVL.

This clone was detected a few times. The chain couples TRBV27 to TRBJ1-1; D is ambiguous. The CDR3 is 13 residues long. Germline CDR1 reads MNHEY; CDR2 reads SMNVEV (reference sequence). The V end lost 6 bases, the J end lost 13 bases, and 21 bases lay between the germline ends. In DNA form, the CDR3 reads TGTGCCAGCAGACTTGCAGCGACTGTCGATGTTTTCTTT. Its translation is CASRLAATVDVFF.